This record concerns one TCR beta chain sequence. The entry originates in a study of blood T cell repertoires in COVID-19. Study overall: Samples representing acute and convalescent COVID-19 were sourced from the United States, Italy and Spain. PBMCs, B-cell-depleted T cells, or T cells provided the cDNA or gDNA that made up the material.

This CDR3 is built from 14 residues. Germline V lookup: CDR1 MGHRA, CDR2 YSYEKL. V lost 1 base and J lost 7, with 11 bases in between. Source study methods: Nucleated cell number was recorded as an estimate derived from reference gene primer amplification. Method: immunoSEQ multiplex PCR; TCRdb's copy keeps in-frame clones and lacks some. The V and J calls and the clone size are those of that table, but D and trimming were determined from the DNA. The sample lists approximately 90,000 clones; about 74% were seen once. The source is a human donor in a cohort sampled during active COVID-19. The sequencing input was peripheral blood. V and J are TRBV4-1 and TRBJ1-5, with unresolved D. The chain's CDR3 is CASSQGPGTQPQHF. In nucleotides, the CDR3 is TGCGCCAGCAGCCAAGGCCCCGGTACCCAGCCCCAGCATTTT.